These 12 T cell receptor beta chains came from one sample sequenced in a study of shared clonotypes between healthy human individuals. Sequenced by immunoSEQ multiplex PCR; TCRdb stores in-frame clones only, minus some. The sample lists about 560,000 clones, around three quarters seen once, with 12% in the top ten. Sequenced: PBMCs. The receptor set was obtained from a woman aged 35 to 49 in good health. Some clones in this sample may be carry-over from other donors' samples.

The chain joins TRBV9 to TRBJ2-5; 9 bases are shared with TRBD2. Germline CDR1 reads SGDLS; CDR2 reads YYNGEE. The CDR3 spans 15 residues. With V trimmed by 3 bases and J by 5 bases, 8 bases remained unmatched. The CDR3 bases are TGTGCCAGCAGCGAGGGGGGGACTAGCATTGAGACCCAGTACTTC. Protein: CASSEGGTSIETQYF.

The CDR3 loop is CASSPFEGTEAFF. As DNA, the CDR3 is TGTGCCAGCTCACCATTCGAGGGCACTGAAGCTTTCTTT. The chain is built from TRBV18 and TRBJ1-1; no clear D gene. The V end was cut by 2 bases, the J end by 4 bases, with 8 bases between. The CDR3 sequence is 13 residues long. The germline V gene encodes CDR1 KGHSH and CDR2 LQKENI.

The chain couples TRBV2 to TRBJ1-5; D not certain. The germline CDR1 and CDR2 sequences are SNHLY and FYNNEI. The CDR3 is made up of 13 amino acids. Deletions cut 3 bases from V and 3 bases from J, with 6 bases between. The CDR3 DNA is TGTGCCAGCAGTGACCCCAACAATCAGCCCCAGCATTTT. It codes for CASSDPNNQPQHF.

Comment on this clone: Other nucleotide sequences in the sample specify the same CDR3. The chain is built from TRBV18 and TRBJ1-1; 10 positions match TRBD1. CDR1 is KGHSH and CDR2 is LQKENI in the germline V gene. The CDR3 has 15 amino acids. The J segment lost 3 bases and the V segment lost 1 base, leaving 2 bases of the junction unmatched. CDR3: CASSPRTGGDTEAFF. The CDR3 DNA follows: TGTGCCAGCTCACCACGGACAGGGGGGGACACTGAAGCTTTCTTT.

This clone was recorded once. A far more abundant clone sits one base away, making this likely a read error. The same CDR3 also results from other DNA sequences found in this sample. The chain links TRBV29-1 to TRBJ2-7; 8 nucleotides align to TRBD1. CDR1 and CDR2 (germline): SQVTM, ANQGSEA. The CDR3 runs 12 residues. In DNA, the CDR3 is TGCAGCGGGGGGACAGGCGAACTCGAGCAGTACTTT. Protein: CSGGTGELEQYF.

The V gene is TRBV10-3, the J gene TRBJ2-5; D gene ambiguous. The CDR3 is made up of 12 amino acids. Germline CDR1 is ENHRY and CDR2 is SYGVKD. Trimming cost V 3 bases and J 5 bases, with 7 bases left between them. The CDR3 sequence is CAISDSGETQYF. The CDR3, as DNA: TGTGCCATCAGTGACTCCGGGGAGACCCAGTACTTC.

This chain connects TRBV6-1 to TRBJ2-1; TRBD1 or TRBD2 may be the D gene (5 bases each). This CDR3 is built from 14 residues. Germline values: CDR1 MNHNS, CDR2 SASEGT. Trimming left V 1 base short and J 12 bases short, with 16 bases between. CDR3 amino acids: CASSEGDPSDGQFF. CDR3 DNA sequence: TGTGCCAGCAGTGAAGGGGACCCCTCAGACGGGCAGTTCTTC.

The CDR3 region is CASKKGDTYEQYF. The CDR3 region has the DNA TGTGCCAGCAAAAAGGGGGATACCTACGAGCAGTACTTC. The chain employs TRBV2 and TRBJ2-7; D possibly corresponds to TRBD1 (6 bases). The CDR3 contains 13 residues. V dropped 7 bases and J dropped 2 bases, with 12 bases sitting between them. Germline CDR1 and CDR2: SNHLY and FYNNEI.

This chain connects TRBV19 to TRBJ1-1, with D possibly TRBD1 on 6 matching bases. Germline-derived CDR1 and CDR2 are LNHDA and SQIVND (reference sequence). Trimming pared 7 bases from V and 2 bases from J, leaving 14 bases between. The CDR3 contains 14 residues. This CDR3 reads CASNLQGFNTEAFF. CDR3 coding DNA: TGTGCCAGTAACCTACAGGGATTCAACACTGAAGCTTTCTTT.

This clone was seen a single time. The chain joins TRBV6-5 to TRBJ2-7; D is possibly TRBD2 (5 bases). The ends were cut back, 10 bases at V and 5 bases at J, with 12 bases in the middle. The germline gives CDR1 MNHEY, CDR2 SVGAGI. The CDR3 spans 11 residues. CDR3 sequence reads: CATATGDEQYF. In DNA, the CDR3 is TGTGCCACCGCCACCGGGGACGAGCAGTACTTC.

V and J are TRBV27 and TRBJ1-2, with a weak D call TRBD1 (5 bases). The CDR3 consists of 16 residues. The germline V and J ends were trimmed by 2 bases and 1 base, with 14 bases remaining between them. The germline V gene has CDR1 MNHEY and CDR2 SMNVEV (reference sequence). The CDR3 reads CASSLLRGSVNYGYTF. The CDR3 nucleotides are TGTGCCAGCAGTTTACTAAGGGGATCGGTTAACTATGGCTACACCTTC.

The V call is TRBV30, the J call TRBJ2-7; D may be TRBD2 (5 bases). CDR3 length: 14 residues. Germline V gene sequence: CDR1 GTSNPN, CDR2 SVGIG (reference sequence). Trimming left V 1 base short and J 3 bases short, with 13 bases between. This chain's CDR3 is CAWSGASSYYEQYF. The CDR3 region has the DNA TGTGCCTGGAGTGGGGCTAGCAGCTACTACGAGCAGTACTTC.